A selection of T cell receptor beta chains follows, all from one sample in a study of shared clonotypes between healthy human individuals. Measured with immunoSEQ multiplex PCR; TCRdb has only the in-frame clones, and not every one. The sample lists some 470,000 clones; 60% to 85% were seen once. The specimen sequenced was PBMCs. Receptor source: a woman in her thirties or forties in good health. Some clones in this sample may be carry-over from other donors' samples. Both conserved end residues are part of each CDR3. A D gene is named only where the DNA matches it firmly. The size entry is marked missing in some rows and otherwise reads once, few, many or a size class.

>TRBV29-1|TRBJ1-1|.|.
TGCAGCGGTCGACAGGTCATGAACACTGAAGCTTTCTTT
CSGRQVMNTEAFF
>TRBV19|TRBJ2-2|.|.
TGTGCCAGTAGTATAGGGGTCGGGGAGCTGTTTTTT
CASSIGVGELFF
>TRBV27|TRBJ1-1|.|TRBD1
TGTGCCAGCAGTACAAGACAGGGGGCTGTTGAAGCTTTCTTT
CASSTRQGAVEAFF
>TRBV28|TRBJ2-7|.|TRBD1
TGTGCCAGCTACTCAACGACAGGGGGAATCTACGAGCAGTACTTC
CASYSTTGGIYEQYF
>TRBV6-4|TRBJ1-1|many|.
TGTGCCAGTATAACGGCTTACCCGGAACTGAACACTGAAGCTTTCTTT
CASITAYPELNTEAFF
>TRBV4-2|TRBJ2-1|few|.
TGTGCCAGCAGCCCCACTGCCCGACATGAGCAGTTCTTC
CASSPTARHEQFF
>TRBV10-3|TRBJ2-1|.|TRBD2
TGTGCCATCAATAGACTAGCGTCGGATGAGCAGTTCTTC
CAINRLASDEQFF
>TRBV27|TRBJ1-1|.|TRBD1
TGTGCCAGCAGTTTATTTGAACGGGGACAGGCTTTCTTT
CASSLFERGQAFF
>TRBV11-3|TRBJ2-1|many|TRBD1
TGTGCCAGCAGCTTAGCTGGGACAGGTTACAATGAGCAGTTCTTC
CASSLAGTGYNEQFF
>TRBV5-1|TRBJ1-2|.|.
TGCGCCAGCAGCTTGGAGGGGGGCAGTGGCTACACCTTC
CASSLEGGSGYTF
>TRBV29-1|TRBJ1-1|.|.
TGCAGCGTTGGAATGGGGGTGGACACTGAAGCTTTCTTT
CSVGMGVDTEAFF
>TRBV5-1|TRBJ2-5|.|.
TGCGCCAGCAGCTTGGTTTTGCAAGAGACCCAGTACTTC
CASSLVLQETQYF
>TRBV5-4|TRBJ1-2|.|TRBD1
TGTGCCAGCAGCACCGGGACAGGCAACTATGGCTACACCTTC
CASSTGTGNYGYTF
>TRBV5-6|TRBJ2-1|.|TRBD1
TGTGCCAGCAGCACCTTCGACAGGGCCCAGGGGAATGAGCAGTTCTTC
CASSTFDRAQGNEQFF
>TRBV11-2|TRBJ2-1|.|.
TGTGCCAGCAGTCCGGAGGGAAGCTCCTACAATGAGCAGTTCTTC
CASSPEGSSYNEQFF
>TRBV2|TRBJ2-7|few|TRBD1
TGTGCCAGCAGGGCCGGGACAGGGGATTACGAGCAGTACTTC
CASRAGTGDYEQYF
>TRBV4-3|TRBJ2-7|.|TRBD2
TGCGCCAGCAGCCAAAACCTAGCGGGAGGAAACTACGAGCAGTACTTC
CASSQNLAGGNYEQYF
>TRBV5-4|TRBJ2-7|.|.
TGTGCCAGCAGCGTCTCAGGGTACTCCTACGAGCAGTACTTC
CASSVSGYSYEQYF
>TRBV29-1|TRBJ2-1|many|TRBD1
TGCAGCGTTGGGGTTGGGACAGGGGTCAATGAGCAGTTCTTC
CSVGVGTGVNEQFF
>TRBV29-1|TRBJ2-5|.|.
TGCAGCGCCCGGACAGCACAAGAGACCCAGTACTTC
CSARTAQETQYF
>TRBV21-1|TRBJ1-1|.|.
TGTGCCAGCAGCAAAGTCGGGATCCTGAACACTGAAGCTTTCTTT
CASSKVGILNTEAFF
>TRBV2|TRBJ2-1|.|.
TGTGCCAGCAGTGAATGGGGAACGGGGTGGGGCGTAGGGAATGAGCAGTTCTTC
CASSEWGTGWGVGNEQFF
>TRBV29-1|TRBJ2-7|.|.
TGCAGCGTGGGCCAGCGGTCCCTTTCCTACGAGCAGTACTTC
CSVGQRSLSYEQYF
>TRBV5-4|TRBJ1-4|.|.
TGTGCCAGCAGCTTGGATGGGACAACTAATGAAAAACTGTTTTTT
CASSLDGTTNEKLFF
>TRBV10-3|TRBJ2-7|.|.
TGTGCCATCAGCTCGACTAGTGGCTACGAGCAGTACTTC
CAISSTSGYEQYF
>TRBV7-8|TRBJ2-1|.|TRBD2
TGTGCCAGCAGCCATAAGTTGCCCACCGCGCTACTAGCGGGAACCGCTGAGCAGTTCTTC
CASSHKLPTALLAGTAEQFF
>TRBV28|TRBJ1-2|.|TRBD1
TGTGCCAGCAGACCACAGGGGGCCGACTATGGCTACACCTTC
CASRPQGADYGYTF
>TRBV6-6|TRBJ2-5|.|.
TGTGCCAGCAGTTCGACAGGTGAAGAGACCCAGTACTTC
CASSSTGEETQYF
>TRBV9|TRBJ1-2|.|TRBD1
TGTGCCAGCAGCGTAGCAGGACAGGGCCATGGCTACACCTTC
CASSVAGQGHGYTF